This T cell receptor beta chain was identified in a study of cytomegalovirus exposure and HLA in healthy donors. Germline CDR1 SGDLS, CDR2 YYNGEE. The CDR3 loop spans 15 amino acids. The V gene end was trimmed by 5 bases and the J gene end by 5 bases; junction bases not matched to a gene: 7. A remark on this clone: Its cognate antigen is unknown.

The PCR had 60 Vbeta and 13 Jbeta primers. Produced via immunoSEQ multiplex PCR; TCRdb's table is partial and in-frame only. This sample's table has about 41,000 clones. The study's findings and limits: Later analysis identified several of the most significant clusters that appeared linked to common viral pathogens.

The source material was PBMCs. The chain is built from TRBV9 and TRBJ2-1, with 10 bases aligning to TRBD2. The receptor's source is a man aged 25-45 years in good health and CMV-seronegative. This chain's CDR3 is CASRSGLATDNEQFF. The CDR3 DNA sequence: TGTGCCAGCAGATCGGGACTAGCGACAGACAATGAGCAGTTCTTC.